This entry concerns a single T cell receptor beta chain. Its specificity is not known. These data come from a study of shared clonotypes between healthy human individuals. Points from the study as a whole: The study generally estimated greater richness for naive than memory subsets.

Each subset's genomic DNA was split evenly across several immunoSEQ plates. Per sorted-subset replicate PCR, input was roughly 220 ng DNA, representing about 30,000 T cell genomes. TCRdb keeps only in-frame clones here, not all; method: immunoSEQ multiplex PCR. Among about 2.1 million clones listed, about 93% were seen once. The CDR3 is 14 residues long. Per germline, CDR1 SGHRS and CDR2 YFSETQ. The V end lost 3 bases, the J end lost 0 bases, and 9 bases lay between the germline ends. Naive CD8 cells lacked CD45RO and underwent positive selection for CCR7, leaving out terminally differentiated effector memory CD45RA+ cells.

The sample was naive CD8+ T cells from PBMCs. The chain recombines TRBV5-1 with TRBJ1-1, with D possibly TRBD1 on 5 matching bases. This clonotype originated in a man aged 18 to 29 in good health. Some clones in this sample may be carry-over from other donors' samples. The CDR3 sequence: CASSSLGLNTEAFF. The CDR3 region has the DNA TGCGCCAGCAGCTCTCTGGGACTGAACACTGAAGCTTTCTTT.